Following are 12 T cell receptor beta chains from one sample sequenced in a study of CD8+ T cells in alopecia areata. Reverse transcription of extracted RNA yielded cDNA, which provided the sequencing template. TCRdb keeps only in-frame clones here, not all; method: immunoSEQ multiplex PCR. The table lists approximately 130,000 clones, around 50% of them singletons. The sequenced sample consisted of NKG2D-low CD8+ T cells sorted from blood. The source of these receptors is a human donor with alopecia areata.

V usage is TRBV30 and J usage is TRBJ2-2, with a tentative D call TRBD1 (5 bases). V shed 7 bases and J shed 3 bases, with 18 bases lying between them. From germline, CDR1 is GTSNPN and CDR2 SVGIG (reference sequence). This CDR3 has 15 amino acids. The CDR3, as DNA: TGTGCCTCGCAGGGTCATACCCTGCACACCGGGGAGCTGTTTTTT. Encoded protein: CASQGHTLHTGELFF.

The V gene is TRBV18, the J gene TRBJ2-7; no reliable D call. The CDR3 consists of 15 residues. Germline CDR1 reads KGHSH; CDR2 reads LQKENI. V shed 5 bases and J shed 7 bases, with 21 bases lying between them. CDR3 region: CASSLTGPRLGEQYF. CDR3 bases: TGTGCCAGCTCATTAACCGGGCCGCGGTTGGGGGAGCAGTACTTC.

The chain uses TRBV27 and TRBJ1-6; weak D call: TRBD1 (5 bases). V was clipped by 7 bases and J by 10 bases, with 11 bases between them. Germline values: CDR1 MNHEY, CDR2 SMNVEV (reference sequence). The CDR3 extends over 12 amino acids. The CDR3 DNA reads as TGTGCCAGCAAAACAGGACTGTCACCCCTCCACTTT. Its protein is CASKTGLSPLHF.

Only a few counts were recorded for this clone. The V call is TRBV7-9, the J call TRBJ2-1; no definite D call. The V end was cut by 2 bases, the J end by 7 bases, with 6 bases between. This CDR3 has 12 residues. CDR1 SEHNR and CDR2 FQNEAQ come from the germline V gene (reference sequence). The CDR3 coding sequence is TGTGCCAGCAGCTTATTGGTGAATGAGCAGTTCTTC. Translated: CASSLLVNEQFF.

This chain links TRBV27 with TRBJ1-2, with a tentative D call TRBD1 (5 bases). The CDR3 has 14 amino acids. Germline V gene lookup returns CDR1 MNHEY and CDR2 SMNVEV (reference sequence). The ends were cut back, 6 bases at V and 5 bases at J, with 16 bases in the middle. The CDR3 is CASRDPGGAYGYTF. The CDR3 DNA sequence: TGTGCCAGCAGGGATCCCGGAGGGGCTTATGGCTACACCTTC.

This chain joins TRBV29-1 and TRBJ1-2; D may be TRBD1 (5 bases). Trimming removed 6 bases from V and 5 bases from J, with 22 bases in between. The germline CDR1 and CDR2 sequences are SQVTM and ANQGSEA. This CDR3 is 15 amino acids long. The CDR3: CSVPNQGSRMYGYTF. CDR3 coding DNA: TGCAGCGTCCCCAACCAGGGCTCTCGAATGTATGGCTACACCTTC.

This sequence joins TRBV5-6 and TRBJ2-7; D gene unclear. Per germline, CDR1 SGHDT and CDR2 YYEEEE. The CDR3 has 12 residues. The V end lost 3 bases, the J end lost 2 bases, and 6 bases lay between the germline ends. The CDR3, as DNA: TGTGCCAGCAGCTCGGCGGCCTACGAGCAGTACTTC. This gives the protein CASSSAAYEQYF. The whole variable domain, filled in from reference TRBV5-6 and TRBJ2-7, reads DAGVTQSPTHLIKTRGQQVTLRCSPKSGHDTVSWYQQALGQGPQFIFQYYEEEERQRGNFPDRFSGHQFPNYSSELNVNALLLGDSALYLCASSSAAYEQYFGPGTRLTVT.

The CDR3 region has the DNA TGTGCCAGCAGTAGTAAACAGCTCTCTGGGGCCAACGTCCTGACTTTC. It translates to CASSSKQLSGANVLTF. The chain employs TRBV27 and TRBJ2-6; D uncertain. The V gene lost 5 bases and the J gene lost 0 bases, with 11 bases spanning the gap. Germline V CDR1 and CDR2: MNHEY, SMNVEV (reference sequence). CDR3 length equals 16 residues. Based on the CDR3 plus reference TRBV27 and TRBJ2-6, the full variable domain is EAQVTQNPRYLITVTGKKLTVTCSQNMNHEYMSWYRQDPGLGLRQIYYSMNVEVTDKGDVPEGYKVSRKEKRNFPLILESPSPNQTSLYFCASSSKQLSGANVLTFGAGSRLTVL.

The rearrangement links TRBV29-1 to TRBJ2-5; unclear D gene. V dropped 4 bases and J dropped 0 bases, with 6 bases sitting between them. CDR1 and CDR2 from the germline V gene are SQVTM and ANQGSEA. The CDR3 length is 12 residues. CDR3 nucleotide sequence: TGCAGCGTTGTCTGGGACCAAGAGACCCAGTACTTC. Translation gives CSVVWDQETQYF.

The table lists this clone with a few counts. The chain has TRBV29-1 and TRBJ1-1; D is ambiguous. Germline assignment: CDR1 SQVTM and CDR2 ANQGSEA. The length of the CDR3 is 19 residues. The V gene lost 0 bases and the J gene lost 0 bases, with 23 bases spanning the gap. Here the CDR3 reads CSVEEWPPSTQIMNTEAFF. For the CDR3, the DNA is TGCAGCGTTGAAGAGTGGCCCCCTTCGACACAAATAATGAACACTGAAGCTTTCTTT.

The CDR3 DNA reads TGTGCCACCGATAATGGGGGGCAGATAGATACGCAGTATTTT. Its translation is CATDNGGQIDTQYF. J is TRBJ2-3 and V is TRBV28, with D tentatively TRBD1 or TRBD2 (6 bases each). Trimming pared 10 bases from V and 5 bases from J, leaving 19 bases between. The germline gives CDR1 MDHEN, CDR2 SYDVKM. The CDR3 is 14 amino acids.

V and J are TRBV5-1 and TRBJ2-2; TRBD1 agrees at 10 bases. Germline CDR1 is SGHRS and CDR2 is YFSETQ. CDR3 length equals 16 residues. V shed 4 bases and J 7 bases; nucleotides not matched to a gene: 10. The CDR3 DNA reads TGCGCCAGCAGCCCCGGGACAGGGGTGTTGCGCGGGGAGCTGTTTTTT. Translated, it gives CASSPGTGVLRGELFF.